This TCR beta chain is drawn from a study of T cells in Graves' hyperthyroidism and ophthalmopathy. Over 18 months, lack of ophthalmopathy progression marked Graves' hyperthyroidism as stable. Trimming stripped 6 bases from V and 5 bases from J, with 16 bases between. The CDR3 extends over 14 amino acids. Germline V gene lookup returns CDR1 SEHNR and CDR2 FQNEAQ (reference sequence). This clonotype came up many times. RNA transcripts served as the template for amplifying TCR beta CDR3 regions. First-round RT-PCR with HTBI primers amplified the TCR CDR3 region. From the multiplex PCR reads, TCRdb called clonotypes with MiXCR, one entry per CDR3 protein. This table holds 300,000 to 400,000 distinct CDR3 sequences, roughly 13% found once.

This sequence joins TRBV7-9 and TRBJ2-5; TRBD1 or TRBD2 may be the D gene (7 bases each). The specimen sequenced was blood. This sequence was found in a woman aged 55 to 70 with Graves' hyperthyroidism. The DNA of the CDR3 is TGTGCCAGCAGAAGAGAGGGAGGGGGCGAGACCCAGTACTTC. It encodes CASRREGGGETQYF.